Following are 29 T cell receptor beta chains from one sample sequenced in a study of blood T cell repertoires in COVID-19. Some clones are missing from TCRdb's copy, which holds only in-frame ones; the method was immunoSEQ multiplex PCR. The table shows tens of thousands of clones, with roughly 83% occurring only once. Sequenced input: peripheral blood. The receptors were gathered from an elderly man with active or convalescent COVID-19.

The chain carries TRBV18 and TRBJ2-7; 9 bases are shared with TRBD1. The CDR3 spans 15 residues. Germline CDR1 reads KGHSH; CDR2 reads LQKENI. Unmatched junction bases numbered 5, after V lost 4 bases and J lost 1 base. The chain's CDR3 is CASSLGTGRSYEQYF. In nucleotides, the CDR3 is TGTGCCAGCTCACTTGGGACAGGGAGATCCTACGAGCAGTACTTC.

The gene calls are TRBV29-1 and TRBJ2-7, with 9 nucleotides matching TRBD2. V dropped 7 bases and J dropped 2; count of bases not matched to a gene: 6. The CDR3 runs 13 residues. Germline V lookup: CDR1 SQVTM, CDR2 ANQGSEA. Here the CDR3 reads CSGLAGRTYEQYF. As DNA, the CDR3 is TGCAGCGGTCTAGCGGGGCGTACCTACGAGCAGTACTTC.

The rearrangement links TRBV2 to TRBJ1-2; a possible D gene is TRBD1 (6 bases). The CDR3 has 15 amino acids. Germline CDR1 is SNHLY and CDR2 is FYNNEI. V was clipped by 7 bases and J by 0 bases, with 15 bases between them. The CDR3: CASTKEQGSNYGYTF. DNA of the CDR3: TGTGCCAGCACCAAAGAGCAGGGGTCTAACTATGGCTACACCTTC.

The rearrangement links TRBV21-1 to TRBJ1-5; the table's D call TRBD1 went unverified against the DNA. TRBV21-1 is assigned pseudogene status. The length of the CDR3 is 18 residues. The CDR3 here is CASSKAETGKVGDQPQHF. DNA for the CDR3: TGTGCCAGCAGCAAAGCAGAGACAGGGAAGGTTGGGGATCAGCCCCAGCATTTT.

V usage is TRBV6-2 or TRBV6-3 and J usage is TRBJ2-2; D possibly corresponds to TRBD1 (7 bases). The germline V gene encodes CDR1 MNHEY and CDR2 SVGEGT. This CDR3 spans 15 amino acids. V lost 5 bases to trimming and J lost 6 bases, with 16 bases between them. The CDR3 DNA is TGTGCCAGCAGTCTTCGACAGGGAGGCGCCGGGGAGCTGTTTTTT. Translating gives CASSLRQGGAGELFF.

This clone has only a few counts. The CDR3 loop is CASSIGDSGPYGYTF. The CDR3 DNA sequence: TGTGCCAGTAGTATCGGGGACAGCGGACCCTATGGCTACACCTTC. The chain links TRBV19 to TRBJ1-2, with 7 bases lining up with TRBD1. V dropped 3 bases and J dropped 4; count of bases not matched to a gene: 8. The CDR3 loop spans 15 amino acids. From germline, CDR1 is LNHDA and CDR2 SQIVND (reference sequence).

This clone has only a few counts. This chain uses TRBV2 with TRBJ1-1; D not resolved. The CDR3 runs 13 residues. Germline V lookup: CDR1 SNHLY, CDR2 FYNNEI. V lost 5 bases, J lost 4 bases, and 11 bases lay in between. The CDR3 DNA follows: TGTGCCAGCAGTTCATACCGGGGCACTGAAGCTTTCTTT. The encoded protein is CASSSYRGTEAFF. Together with reference TRBV2 and TRBJ1-1, the CDR3 gives the full variable domain: EPEVTQTPSHQVTQMGQEVILRCVPISNHLYFYWYRQILGQKVEFLVSFYNNEISEKSEIFDDQFSVERPDGSNFTLKIRSTKLEDSAMYFCASSSYRGTEAFFGQGTRLTVV.

J is TRBJ1-5 and V is TRBV18, with D possibly being TRBD1 (6 bases). V shed 3 bases and J shed 9 bases, with 12 bases lying between them. The length of the CDR3 is 13 residues. From germline, CDR1 is KGHSH and CDR2 LQKENI. Here the CDR3 DNA reads TGTGCCAGCTCACCGGGGGGGGCGTTGCCCCAGCATTTT. Protein: CASSPGGALPQHF. Combining the CDR3 with reference TRBV18 and TRBJ1-5 gives the whole variable domain NAGVMQNPRHLVRRRGQEARLRCSPMKGHSHVYWYRQLPEEGLKFMVYLQKENIIDESGMPKERFSAEFPKEGPSILRIQQVVRGDSAAYFCASSPGGALPQHFGDGTRLSIL.

This clone occurred once. The chain combines TRBV27 with TRBJ2-3; D might be TRBD1 (6 bases). Trimming left V 4 bases short and J 0 bases short, with 14 bases between. The CDR3 length is 16 residues. CDR1 and CDR2 (germline): MNHEY, SMNVEV (reference sequence). The CDR3 protein is CASSSYQGLSTDTQYF. In nucleotides, the CDR3 is TGTGCCAGCAGTTCGTACCAGGGGCTAAGCACAGATACGCAGTATTTT.

This chain uses TRBV15 with TRBJ1-3, with 7 bases that match TRBD1. The germline V gene encodes CDR1 LNHNV and CDR2 YYDKDF (reference sequence). The CDR3 extends over 17 amino acids. Trimming at V came to 0 bases and at J to 1 base, leaving 6 bases not matched to a gene. The CDR3 is CATSRDRNRGSGNTIYF. CDR3 in DNA: TGTGCCACCAGCAGAGATCGCAACAGGGGATCTGGAAACACCATATATTTT.

The genes are TRBV4-2 and TRBJ2-3, with D possibly matching TRBD2 (5 bases). Trimming pared 2 bases from V and 5 bases from J, leaving 14 bases between. CDR1 is LGHNA, CDR2 YNFKEQ, per germline. The CDR3 length is 15 residues. The CDR3 loop is CASSQIDMAGDTQYF. In nucleotides, the CDR3 is TGTGCCAGCAGCCAAATTGACATGGCGGGAGATACGCAGTATTTT.

This clone came up a few times. V and J are TRBV6-2 or TRBV6-3 and TRBJ2-5, with TRBD2 matching over 10 bases. The CDR3 runs to 16 residues. V was clipped by 0 bases and J by 5 bases; unmatched bases: 6. CDR1 is MNHEY, CDR2 SVGEGT, per germline. The CDR3 region is CASSYSMSGRAETQYF. CDR3 nucleotides: TGTGCCAGCAGTTACTCGATGAGCGGGAGGGCCGAGACCCAGTACTTC.

This clone was detected only once. This chain connects TRBV7-6 to TRBJ2-6, with 9 bases aligning to TRBD1. V was clipped by 3 bases and J by 0 bases; unmatched bases: 6. The CDR3 consists of 18 residues. Germline assignment: CDR1 SGHVS and CDR2 FNYEAQ. The CDR3 region has the DNA TGTGCCAGCAGCTTTACAGGGGGCGACCACTCTGGGGCCAACGTCCTGACTTTC. Amino acids: CASSFTGGDHSGANVLTF.

As for this clone: The junction shows a germline mismatch at one end, possibly a read error. The V gene is TRBV6-1, the J gene TRBJ2-1; 7 bases line up with TRBD1. Per the germline V gene, CDR1 is MNHNS and CDR2 is SASEGT. The CDR3 runs to 15 residues. The CDR3 loop reads CASTEWGQSVNEQFF. In DNA form, the CDR3 reads TGTGCCAGCACTGAATGGGGACAGTCCGTCAATGAGCAGTTCTTC.

The chain combines TRBV5-6 with TRBJ2-3; 8 bases line up with TRBD1. Germline-derived CDR1 and CDR2 are SGHDT and YYEEEE. V shed 4 bases, J shed 6 bases, and the junction held 4 bases outside the gene matches. This CDR3 region has 13 residues. CDR3 region: CASSGQGADTQYF. For the CDR3, the DNA is TGTGCCAGCAGCGGGCAGGGGGCGGATACGCAGTATTTT.

The chain carries TRBV28 and TRBJ2-5; perhaps TRBD2 as D (5 bases). Trimming shortened V by 7 bases and J by 3 bases, and 6 bases separated the two germline ends. There are 11 residues in the CDR3. The germline V gene has CDR1 MDHEN and CDR2 SYDVKM. In nucleotides, the CDR3 is TGTGCCAGCAAACTAGAAGAGACCCAGTACTTC. Amino acids: CASKLEETQYF.

A few counts support this clone. This rearrangement joins TRBV3-1 (or the pseudogene TRBV3-2) to TRBJ2-1; perhaps TRBD2 as D (6 bases). This CDR3 has 17 residues. Germline V gene lookup returns CDR1 LGHDT and CDR2 YNNKEL (reference sequence). Trimming removed 3 bases at V and 0 bases at J, with 15 bases between. In DNA form, the CDR3 reads TGTGCCAGCAGCCACCCACGGGCTAGCGTCTCCTACAATGAGCAGTTCTTC. Its protein product is CASSHPRASVSYNEQFF.

The chain is built from TRBV5-4 and TRBJ2-3; D not certain. The CDR3 extends over 13 amino acids. From germline, CDR1 is SGHNT and CDR2 YYREEE (reference sequence). V shed 4 bases and J shed 4 bases, with 10 bases lying between them. CDR3 residues: CASSRARSDTQYF. The CDR3 DNA reads as TGTGCCAGCAGCCGCGCCCGGTCAGATACGCAGTATTTT.

V is TRBV6-5 and J is TRBJ1-2, with D perhaps TRBD1 (5 bases). Germline V lookup: CDR1 MNHEY, CDR2 SVGAGI. V was cut by 6 bases and J by 5 bases, with 10 bases left in between. The CDR3 consists of 12 residues. For the CDR3, the DNA is TGTGCCAGCAGCCGACCAGGGTATGGCTACACCTTC. It is translated as CASSRPGYGYTF.

The rearrangement links TRBV18 to TRBJ2-7; D remains ambiguous. The CDR3 has 13 residues. The germline V gene encodes CDR1 KGHSH and CDR2 LQKENI. V lost 3 bases and J lost 5, with 11 bases in between. The CDR3 loop is CASSPSPENEQYF. DNA of the CDR3: TGTGCCAGCTCACCCTCGCCGGAGAACGAGCAGTACTTC.

The chain carries TRBV5-4 and TRBJ2-2; 8 bases line up with TRBD1. This CDR3 has 14 residues. Germline V gives CDR1 SGHNT, CDR2 YYREEE (reference sequence). With V trimmed by 4 bases and J by 4 bases, 3 bases remained unmatched. CDR3 DNA sequence: TGTGCCAGCAGCCCAGGGGGCGTCACCGGGGAGCTGTTTTTT. It translates to CASSPGGVTGELFF.

The gene calls are TRBV2 and TRBJ2-5, with 10 bases identical to TRBD1. CDR1 SNHLY and CDR2 FYNNEI come from the germline V gene. The CDR3 totals 14 residues. With V trimmed by 6 bases and J by 2 bases, 3 bases remained unmatched. The CDR3 protein is CASRQDRGQETQYF. The CDR3 DNA reads as TGTGCCAGCAGGCAGGACAGGGGGCAAGAGACCCAGTACTTC.

The chain links TRBV2 to TRBJ1-1; the match to TRBD1 covers 8 bases. This CDR3 has 13 residues. V lost 8 bases and J lost 1; bases outside the gene matches: 3. Germline V gives CDR1 SNHLY, CDR2 FYNNEI. The CDR3 DNA reads TGTGCCAGCCGAGGACAGGGGAACACTGAAGCTTTCTTT. Translated, it gives CASRGQGNTEAFF.

J is TRBJ2-7 and V is TRBV6-5; D might be TRBD2 (6 bases). The germline gives CDR1 MNHEY, CDR2 SVGAGI. Trimming removed 0 bases from V and 2 bases from J, with 11 bases in between. CDR3 length: 15 amino acids. CDR3 region: CASSYSSSGPYEQYF. CDR3 DNA sequence: TGTGCCAGCAGTTACTCGAGTAGCGGACCCTACGAGCAGTACTTC.

The J gene is TRBJ2-7, the V gene TRBV11-2, with D tentatively TRBD2 (5 bases). This CDR3 spans 14 amino acids. With 2 bases removed from V and 3 bases from J, the gap between germline ends came to 11 bases. CDR1 SGHAT and CDR2 FQNNGV come from the germline V gene. The CDR3: CASSLLSSSYEQYF. The CDR3, as DNA: TGTGCCAGCAGCTTATTATCTAGCAGCTACGAGCAGTACTTC.

V gene TRBV7-9 combines with J gene TRBJ2-7; no clear D. The CDR3 is 14 residues long. Germline V lookup: CDR1 SEHNR, CDR2 FQNEAQ (reference sequence). The ends were cut back, 3 bases at V and 5 bases at J, with 14 bases in the middle. The CDR3 sequence is CASSLSQFEDEQYF. The CDR3 nucleotides are TGTGCCAGCAGCTTGTCTCAGTTCGAAGACGAGCAGTACTTC.

The chain employs TRBV10-3 and TRBJ2-1; 14 bases align to TRBD2. The CDR3 length is 16 residues. V was clipped by 5 bases and J by 5 bases; unmatched bases: 5. Germline CDR1 is ENHRY and CDR2 is SYGVKD. The CDR3 sequence: CAISSPGLAGDNEQFF. The DNA for the CDR3 is TGTGCCATCAGTTCCCCGGGACTAGCGGGGGACAATGAGCAGTTCTTC.

The rearrangement links TRBV3-1 (or the pseudogene TRBV3-2) to TRBJ2-5; no clear D gene. The V gene lost 2 bases and the J gene lost 0 bases, with 7 bases spanning the gap. This CDR3 spans 14 amino acids. Germline V CDR1 and CDR2: LGHDT, YNNKEL (reference sequence). CDR3 residues: CASSQSAYQETQYF. DNA of the CDR3: TGTGCCAGCAGCCAATCAGCGTACCAAGAGACCCAGTACTTC.

The V and J genes are TRBV2 and TRBJ2-7; 10 nucleotides align to TRBD2. Germline CDR1 reads SNHLY; CDR2 reads FYNNEI. There are 15 residues in the CDR3. J was trimmed by 1 base and V by 6 bases; bases with no gene match: 6. The CDR3 DNA reads TGTGCCAGCAGAGATTTAGCGGGAGGTTCCTACGAGCAGTACTTC. Its translation is CASRDLAGGSYEQYF.